This T cell receptor (beta chain) was profiled in a study of T cell clonotyping in hematopoietic cell transplantation. Study summary: Pretransplant recipient samples were taken after cytoreduction.

Trimming removed 8 bases at V and 6 bases at J, with 12 bases between. In germline, CDR1 is SGHRS, CDR2 YFSETQ. This CDR3 comprises 12 residues. Assay used: immunoSEQ multiplex PCR; TCRdb lists only in-frame clones, some missing. Of some 10,000 clones listed, more than 75% are singletons. About this clone itself: Its antigen is unidentified.

Noted time point: recipient sample about 28 days before transplant, after cytoreduction. Study-level points and caveats: No sorting was done, leaving CD4 and CD8 contributions mixed.

The starting material was peripheral blood mononuclear cells, obtained before stem cell transplant. This chain links TRBV5-1 with TRBJ1-3; no firm D call. This receptor was obtained from a woman aged 45 to 65 with chronic myeloid leukemia. Some clones in this sample may be carry-over from other donors' samples. The CDR3 DNA is TGCGCCAGTCGGGAGGCTGAAAACACCATATATTTT. It encodes CASREAENTIYF.